Reported below is one TCR beta chain. Its antigen remains unidentified. Trimming at V came to 0 bases and at J to 6 bases, leaving 2 bases not matched to a gene. CDR1 SGHDN and CDR2 FVKESK come from the germline V gene. The CDR3 is 15 residues long. This sample was included in a study of STAT5B mutations in CD4+ large granular lymphocyte leukemia. Points from the study as a whole: No patients shared main leukemic clonotypes, though around 25% appeared at low frequency elsewhere.

This was a survey-level run. Assay used: immunoSEQ multiplex PCR; TCRdb lists only in-frame clones, some missing. Here the sample spans under 40,000 clones, roughly 77% being singletons. This receptor was obtained from a human donor in good health. This chain joins TRBV14 and TRBJ2-1; 10 nucleotides match TRBD2. Material for sequencing was CD4+ T cells from blood buffy coats. CDR3 loop: CASSQDSGRANEQFF. In DNA, the CDR3 is TGTGCCAGCAGCCAAGACAGCGGGAGGGCCAATGAGCAGTTCTTC. Together with reference TRBV14 and TRBJ2-1, the CDR3 gives the full variable domain: EAGVTQFPSHSVIEKGQTVTLRCDPISGHDNLYWYRRVMGKEIKFLLHFVKESKQDESGMPNNRFLAERTGGTYSTLKVQPAELEDSGVYFCASSQDSGRANEQFFGPGTRLTVL.